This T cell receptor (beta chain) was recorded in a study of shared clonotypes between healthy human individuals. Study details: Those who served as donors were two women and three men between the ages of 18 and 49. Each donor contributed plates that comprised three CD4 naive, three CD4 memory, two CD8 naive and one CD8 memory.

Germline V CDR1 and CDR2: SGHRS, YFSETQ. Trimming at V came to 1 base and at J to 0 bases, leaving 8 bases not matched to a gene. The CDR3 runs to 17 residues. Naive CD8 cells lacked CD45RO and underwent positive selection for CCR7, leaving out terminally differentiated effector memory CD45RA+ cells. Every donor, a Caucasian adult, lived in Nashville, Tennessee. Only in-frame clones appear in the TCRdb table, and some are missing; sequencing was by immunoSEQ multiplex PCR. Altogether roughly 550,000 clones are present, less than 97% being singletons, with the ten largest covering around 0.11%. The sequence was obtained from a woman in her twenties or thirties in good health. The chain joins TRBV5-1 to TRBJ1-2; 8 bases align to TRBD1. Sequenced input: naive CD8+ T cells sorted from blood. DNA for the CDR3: TGCGCCAGCAGCTTGTCCCAGGGGGCGAATCCTAACTATGGCTACACCTTC. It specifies CASSLSQGANPNYGYTF.